This T cell receptor (beta chain) was documented in a study of T cell responses to AZD1222 COVID-19 vaccine (dated by TCRdb to about 2021). About the full investigation: TCR sequencing was performed for about 240 trial participants, of whom about 200 were given two doses of AZD1222 and around 25 were given two doses of MenACWY control vaccine. Trial participants were enrolled by age into subgroups of 18-55, 56-69 and 70-plus years, and around 140, 26 and 57 TCR-sequenced participants, respectively, were included in these subgroups.

The CDR3 regions of human TCRbeta chains were subjected to immunosequencing. In the authors' own workflow: Repertoire TCRs were checked for matches against a reference library of SARS-CoV-2-specific TCRs that had been generated using the MIRA antigen-specificity platform. Breadth was defined as the fraction of unique TCRs that were SARS-CoV-2-associated. Depth was defined as the fraction of total T cells that were SARS-CoV-2-associated. Using the MIRA data, each spike-specific TCR was mapped to the spike region that the TCR reacts to and placed in a CD4 or CD8 class. Log10-transformed breadth and depth values were compared by one-way ANOVA with Sidak's multiple comparisons tests. TCRdb re-hosts the immuneACCESS table, in-frame sequences only. Its copies lack some clones; in the studies checked, an unresolved V gene accounts for under half of them, and the cause for the rest is not known. From that table come the V and J calls and clone size; the DNA was used to work out D and trimming. Counted in this sample were 100,000 to 150,000 clones; about nine tenths of them appeared once. Approximately 1.2% of the sample belongs to the ten largest clones.

Note on this clone: Which antigen it targets is not known. Nothing much larger sits one base from this clone, and base qualities are not available.

The CDR3, from cysteine to phenylalanine, totals 11 residues. Only the CDR3 DNA is retained, 33 bases long and in frame from the first base. Taken from the germline V gene (reference sequence), the CDR1 and CDR2 loops are DFQATT and SNEGSKA. V is shortened by 7 bases, J by 6 bases, and the region joining them spans 12 bases. The study at large found these results: Reportedly, close to half of the unique spike-specific TCRs recognized epitopes lying outside the regions that are mutated in the B.1.351 and B.1.1.7 variants. In the small 56-69-year group, the increase in depth fell short of significance, most likely because of low power. The whole spike protein was spanned by vaccine-associated CD4 TCRs, and dominant responses were seen in regions 160-218 and 743-854. Because no samples from the day 14 peak response were available, repertoires could be characterized only after the peak T cell response. Conclusions about previously exposed vaccinees are limited because only five to seven AZD1222 recipients were SARS-CoV-2 seropositive at baseline. After two AZD1222 doses, spike-specific TCR breadth and depth were significantly higher than at day 0 and than in MenACWY recipients. Participants were mostly white British, with more females than males. The authors suggested clonal diversity may have been underestimated.

The intended sense of this specimen's time point label: about 28 days (+/-7) after the second vaccine dose. AZD1222 recipients given second doses at about 4 weeks or at about 12 weeks were pooled, since spike-specific TCR depth and breadth were not found to differ between the two schedules. Vaccinee samples came from UK trials COV001 and COV002, including a single-blind randomized controlled phase 2/3 trial of AZD1222 (ChAdOx1 nCoV-19) in healthy adults. For TCRbeta chain sequencing, PBMC samples were collected from trial participants at day 0 and at day 28 after the second dose. The receptor was derived from an adult who received the AZD1222 COVID-19 vaccine. The sequencing here drew on peripheral blood, taken 28 days after the second AZD1222 dose. Here the chain combines TRBV20-1 and TRBJ1-2, and possibly TRBD1, on 5 matching bases. CDR3 reads: CSVREGNGYTF. The nucleotide sequence reads as follows: TGCAGTGTCAGGGAGGGGAATGGCTACACCTTC.